Listed below are T cell receptor beta chains from one sample, sequenced in a study of cytomegalovirus exposure and HLA in healthy donors. Here immunoSEQ multiplex PCR was the method, and the copy in TCRdb shows in-frame clones only, minus some. This table holds approximately 130,000 clones, approximately 85% found once. What was sequenced was PBMCs. The receptor source for this set is a woman aged 25-40 years in good health and CMV-seropositive. Each CDR3 is given with its conserved first and last residue. Clone size is given for some rows only: seen once, a few or many times, or a class if the clone is expanded.

CASSSEGFKGDRGRLWGQPQHF	.	TRBV4-1	TRBJ1-5
CASSTGATEAFF	.	TRBV2	TRBJ1-1
CASRRGRDTEAFF	.	TRBV28	TRBJ1-1
CAISESEEKLFF	.	TRBV10-3	TRBJ1-4
CASRVGQGGNQPQHF	.	TRBV6-1	TRBJ1-5
CASSFGRGETQYF	.	TRBV7-3	TRBJ2-5
CASQGTGELFF	once	TRBV2	TRBJ2-2
CASSLAGQGNEKLFF	.	TRBV5-4	TRBJ1-4
CASGGQGNYGYTF	.	TRBV2	TRBJ1-2
CASSLDRGGETQYF	few	TRBV7-9	TRBJ2-5
CAIRPGTGDQPQHF	.	TRBV10-3	TRBJ1-5
CASSPGVPGEQYF	.	TRBV5-1	TRBJ2-7
CASSLGQIVYGYTF	.	TRBV13	TRBJ1-2
CASSSGTDYNEQFF	.	TRBV7-3	TRBJ2-1
CASSYGLAGAGVGYEQYF	.	TRBV7-2	TRBJ2-7
CASSATGNTEAFF	once	TRBV9	TRBJ1-1
CASSYSREAGLFF	.	TRBV6-6	TRBJ2-2